These T cell receptor beta chains were read from a single sample in a study of shared clonotypes between healthy human individuals. Repertoires were generated with immunoSEQ multiplex PCR, while TCRdb's copy carries only in-frame clones and drops some. This table holds millions of clones, under 95% found once. Input material: naive CD8+ T cells from PBMCs. All receptors come from a man aged 18 to 30 in good health. Some clones in this sample may be carry-over from other donors' samples. The conserved cysteine and the conserved F or W are not part of the CDR3 here. The order of the fields is J gene, V gene, CDR3 length, CDR3 protein.

J gene: TRBJ1-1
V gene: TRBV28
CDR3 length: 13
CDR3 protein: ASSLVRGLNTEAF

J gene: TRBJ2-7
V gene: TRBV29-1
CDR3 length: 10
CDR3 protein: SAIRGLDEQY

J gene: TRBJ2-5
V gene: TRBV7-7
CDR3 length: 12
CDR3 protein: ASSLAHIKETQY

J gene: TRBJ1-2
V gene: TRBV6-7
CDR3 length: 15
CDR3 protein: ASSYVSRTAANYGYT

J gene: TRBJ2-3
V gene: TRBV7-9
CDR3 length: 14
CDR3 protein: ASSQPTTDLTDTQY

J gene: TRBJ2-7
V gene: TRBV10-1
CDR3 length: 9
CDR3 protein: ASSSQREQY

J gene: TRBJ2-6
V gene: TRBV27
CDR3 length: 16
CDR3 protein: ASSLSPGSGPGANVLT

J gene: TRBJ1-1
V gene: TRBV7-9
CDR3 length: 14
CDR3 protein: ASSLAPRGVNTEAF

J gene: TRBJ2-1
V gene: TRBV29-1
CDR3 length: 13
CDR3 protein: SVDRGTSGPNEQF

J gene: TRBJ2-3
V gene: TRBV5-6
CDR3 length: 11
CDR3 protein: ASSRGGSDTQY

J gene: TRBJ2-7
V gene: TRBV10-3
CDR3 length: 17
CDR3 protein: AISTSNLAGGFLSYEQY

J gene: TRBJ2-1
V gene: TRBV6-5
CDR3 length: 13
CDR3 protein: ASSYSKQARYEQF

J gene: TRBJ1-1
V gene: TRBV9
CDR3 length: 13
CDR3 protein: ASSPTGTGNTEAF

J gene: TRBJ2-3
V gene: TRBV19
CDR3 length: 15
CDR3 protein: ASSKLAAGVLEDTQY

J gene: TRBJ1-1
V gene: TRBV19
CDR3 length: 13
CDR3 protein: ASSRRQGPNTEAF

J gene: TRBJ1-3
V gene: TRBV9
CDR3 length: 13
CDR3 protein: ASSVARGAGPQVG

J gene: TRBJ2-3
V gene: TRBV5-4
CDR3 length: 14
CDR3 protein: ASSFQGALAPDTQY

J gene: TRBJ1-4
V gene: TRBV4-1
CDR3 length: 16
CDR3 protein: ASSQDITILSGNEKLF

J gene: TRBJ1-1
V gene: TRBV11-2
CDR3 length: 12
CDR3 protein: ASSQYREGTEAF

J gene: TRBJ2-1
V gene: TRBV29-1
CDR3 length: 13
CDR3 protein: SVSSPVSSYNEQF

J gene: TRBJ2-7
V gene: TRBV29-1
CDR3 length: 10
CDR3 protein: SALRSGYEQY

J gene: TRBJ1-1
V gene: TRBV6-5
CDR3 length: 13
CDR3 protein: ASSYSETGHTEAF

J gene: TRBJ2-3
V gene: TRBV5-1
CDR3 length: 13
CDR3 protein: ASSSTATSTDTQY

J gene: TRBJ2-7
V gene: TRBV5-1
CDR3 length: 14
CDR3 protein: ASSLALGDPPYEQY

J gene: TRBJ2-1
V gene: TRBV5-1
CDR3 length: 14
CDR3 protein: ASSLPTSGTDDEQF

J gene: TRBJ1-5
V gene: TRBV4-1
CDR3 length: 12
CDR3 protein: ASSQDNSNQPQH

J gene: TRBJ2-2
V gene: TRBV6-4
CDR3 length: 13
CDR3 protein: ASSDTRGRTGELF

J gene: TRBJ2-5
V gene: TRBV5-6
CDR3 length: 13
CDR3 protein: ASSLGAEYQETQY

J gene: TRBJ2-7
V gene: TRBV5-1
CDR3 length: 15
CDR3 protein: ASSSGLAGLSNHEQY

J gene: TRBJ2-2
V gene: TRBV11-3
CDR3 length: 13
CDR3 protein: ASSSRDSNTGELF

J gene: TRBJ2-1
V gene: TRBV7-2
CDR3 length: 14
CDR3 protein: ASSLGWLAGPRGQF

J gene: TRBJ2-1
V gene: TRBV7-3
CDR3 length: 14
CDR3 protein: ASSFSTSGIHNEQF

J gene: TRBJ2-1
V gene: TRBV7-6
CDR3 length: 15
CDR3 protein: ASSLKLAEGIGNEQF

J gene: TRBJ2-5
V gene: TRBV5-6
CDR3 length: 10
CDR3 protein: ASSSSSGSAD

J gene: TRBJ2-1
V gene: TRBV11-1
CDR3 length: 14
CDR3 protein: ASSLGGAVLNNEQF

J gene: TRBJ2-1
V gene: TRBV18
CDR3 length: 16
CDR3 protein: ASSPPSVRGSSYNEQF

J gene: TRBJ2-7
V gene: TRBV5-4
CDR3 length: 12
CDR3 protein: ASSIYRGPYEQY

J gene: TRBJ1-1
V gene: TRBV6-5
CDR3 length: 12
CDR3 protein: ASSYSEGSTEAF

J gene: TRBJ2-7
V gene: TRBV7-9
CDR3 length: 14
CDR3 protein: ASSLGSGQSSYEQY

J gene: TRBJ2-5
V gene: TRBV7-8
CDR3 length: 12
CDR3 protein: ASSLPESQETQY

J gene: TRBJ2-2
V gene: TRBV6-5
CDR3 length: 12
CDR3 protein: ASSPRGPTGELF

J gene: TRBJ1-1
V gene: TRBV19
CDR3 length: 12
CDR3 protein: ASSPRGLSAEAF

J gene: TRBJ2-7
V gene: TRBV7-9
CDR3 length: 11
CDR3 protein: ASSPPTSYEQY

J gene: TRBJ2-3
V gene: TRBV5-1
CDR3 length: 13
CDR3 protein: ASSLGLTSTDTQY

J gene: TRBJ2-7
V gene: TRBV29-1
CDR3 length: 16
CDR3 protein: SVVAPTGVPSGSYEQY

J gene: TRBJ2-3
V gene: TRBV6-5
CDR3 length: 12
CDR3 protein: ASSYVGLADTQY

J gene: TRBJ2-7
V gene: TRBV5-8
CDR3 length: 15
CDR3 protein: ASSPSFSGLSSYEQY

J gene: TRBJ2-4
V gene: TRBV4-3
CDR3 length: 12
CDR3 protein: ASSLDTYKNIQY

J gene: TRBJ2-7
V gene: TRBV5-6
CDR3 length: 13
CDR3 protein: ASSYRGSPSYEQY

J gene: TRBJ2-7
V gene: TRBV9
CDR3 length: 12
CDR3 protein: ASSAGLAAYEQY

J gene: TRBJ2-3
V gene: TRBV4-2
CDR3 length: 15
CDR3 protein: ASSPRVGGGGTDTQY

J gene: TRBJ1-1
V gene: TRBV7-9
CDR3 length: 13
CDR3 protein: ASSLAGRAITEAF

J gene: TRBJ1-1
V gene: TRBV2
CDR3 length: 12
CDR3 protein: ASSERMPGTEAF

J gene: TRBJ2-2
V gene: TRBV9
CDR3 length: 12
CDR3 protein: ASSPSGGTGELF

J gene: TRBJ2-1
V gene: TRBV6-1
CDR3 length: 13
CDR3 protein: ASSDGQGARNEQF

J gene: TRBJ2-7
V gene: TRBV7-8
CDR3 length: 12
CDR3 protein: ASSFRGTGYEQY

J gene: TRBJ2-7
V gene: TRBV27
CDR3 length: 12
CDR3 protein: ASSSGQGFYEQY

J gene: TRBJ1-5
V gene: TRBV4-1
CDR3 length: 13
CDR3 protein: ASSQVSGGNQPQH

J gene: TRBJ2-1
V gene: TRBV10-3
CDR3 length: 14
CDR3 protein: AISGLGGLGDNEQF